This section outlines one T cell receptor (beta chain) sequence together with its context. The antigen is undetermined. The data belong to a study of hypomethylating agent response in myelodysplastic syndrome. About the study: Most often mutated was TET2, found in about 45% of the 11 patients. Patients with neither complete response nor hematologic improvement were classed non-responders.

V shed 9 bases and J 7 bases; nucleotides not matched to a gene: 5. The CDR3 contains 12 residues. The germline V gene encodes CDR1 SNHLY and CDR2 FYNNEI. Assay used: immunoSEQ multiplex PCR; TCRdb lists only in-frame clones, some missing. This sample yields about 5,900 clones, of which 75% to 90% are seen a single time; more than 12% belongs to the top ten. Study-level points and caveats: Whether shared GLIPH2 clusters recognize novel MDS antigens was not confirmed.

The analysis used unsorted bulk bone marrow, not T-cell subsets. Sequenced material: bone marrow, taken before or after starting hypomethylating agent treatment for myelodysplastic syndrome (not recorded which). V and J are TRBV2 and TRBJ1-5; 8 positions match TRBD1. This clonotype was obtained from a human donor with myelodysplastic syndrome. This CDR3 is CASQGAGQPQHF. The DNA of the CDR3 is TGTGCCAGTCAGGGGGCAGGCCAGCCCCAGCATTTT.